This T cell receptor beta chain was sequenced during a study of post-analysis software for immune sequencing data. For the study at large: The study covered relapsing-remitting, secondary progressive and progressive-relapsing courses of multiple sclerosis.

Study results and limitations: Same-batch preparations were strongly co-clustered by F measure. Multiple sclerosis was associated with a significant reduction in normalized Chao1 diversity relative to controls. Comparison of patients with controls showed a handful of TRBV segments more frequent in patients, TRBV5-6, TRBV5-1 and TRBV20-1 among them.

The library was made from cDNA and included unique molecular identifiers. Some 500,000 cDNA molecules were obtained from about 0.98 to 11 million T cells. TCRdb re-analysed the PCR reads in MiXCR, keeping a single row per CDR3 protein. The sample includes about 400,000 distinct CDR3 sequences, around a third seen only once; the top ten take around 15%. CDR1 and CDR2 (germline): MNHEY, SMNVEV (reference sequence). J was trimmed by 10 bases and V by 2 bases; bases with no gene match: 12. This CDR3 contains 17 residues. As to this clonotype: As yet, its antigen is unknown.

The chain links TRBV27 to TRBJ1-6, with 9 bases that match TRBD1. The sequenced sample consisted of blood. This receptor was identified in a girl between 5 and 17 years old with multiple sclerosis. CDR3 coding DNA: TGTGCCAGCAGTTTAGAGTTTCGACAGGGGGTTAGATCACCCCTCCACTTT. Translated, it gives CASSLEFRQGVRSPLHF.